This passage covers 18 T cell receptor beta chains from one sample sequenced in a study of human T cells and chemical hapten exposure. Time point defined: healthy volunteer bleed at 6 weeks. Unfractionated whole blood yielded total RNA. MiXCR, applied by TCRdb to the RACE reads, yields one record per CDR3 protein. The table shows 65,000 to 95,000 distinct CDR3 sequences, with about 8.6% occurring only once. The material sequenced was whole blood. The receptors originated from a female donor in good health. Some clones in this sample may be carry-over from other donors' samples.

This clonotype was found a few times. The genes are TRBV12-3 or TRBV12-4 and TRBJ2-3, with 12 bases matching TRBD2. The CDR3 totals 14 residues. J gave up 7 bases and V 6 bases, and 5 bases lay outside the gene matches. This CDR3 reads CASRLAGGLYTQYF. CDR3 bases: TGTGCCAGCAGGCTAGCGGGGGGGCTATATACGCAGTATTTT.

V usage is TRBV18 and J usage is TRBJ1-4; D perhaps matches TRBD1 (5 bases). Deletions cut 3 bases from V and 8 bases from J, with 16 bases between. Per the germline V gene, CDR1 is KGHSH and CDR2 is LQKENI. The CDR3 runs 15 residues. DNA for the CDR3: TGTGCCAGCTCACCGGCGGGGGAGTTGGCCGAAAAACTGTTTTTT. This encodes CASSPAGELAEKLFF.

This clonotype was seen only a few times. The V call is TRBV6-5, the J call TRBJ2-7; D not certain. Germline V gene lookup returns CDR1 MNHEY and CDR2 SVGAGI. The CDR3 has 13 residues. V lost 5 bases and J lost 5, with 13 bases in between. The CDR3: CASSRGREHEQYF. The DNA for the CDR3 is TGTGCCAGCAGTCGCGGCCGAGAGCACGAGCAGTACTTC.

This clonotype was observed a handful of times. V and J are TRBV12-3 or TRBV12-4 and TRBJ1-5; D is uncertain. V lost 7 bases and J lost 4, with 23 bases in between. This CDR3 spans 17 amino acids. CDR3 nucleotide sequence: TGTGCCAGCATCGTTGAGGGAGGGTCTGTGTGGAATCAGCCCCAGCATTTT. This translates into CASIVEGGSVWNQPQHF.

This clonotype appeared a few times. The V gene is TRBV7-9, the J gene TRBJ1-1, with D unresolved. The germline V gene encodes CDR1 SEHNR and CDR2 FQNEAQ (reference sequence). The CDR3 has 12 amino acids. Trimming left V 5 bases short and J 1 base short, with 5 bases between. As DNA, the CDR3 is TGTGCCAGCAGCCGGGGGAACACTGAAGCTTTCTTT. Its protein is CASSRGNTEAFF.

Written as DNA, the CDR3 is TGTGCCAGCAGTTTAGGGCCCTACAGCTCCTATAATTCACCCCTCCACTTT. Encoded protein: CASSLGPYSSYNSPLHF. V is TRBV12-3 or TRBV12-4 and J is TRBJ1-6; D gene unclear. The CDR3 is 17 amino acids. Trimming left V 1 base short and J 0 bases short, with 10 bases between.

About this clonotype: One end of the junction does not line up with germline, which may come from a read error. This chain links TRBV9 with TRBJ1-1; D remains ambiguous. This CDR3 has 13 residues. Germline V gene data show CDR1 as SGDLS and CDR2 as YYNGEE. The CDR3: CASGVGVSQEAFF. DNA of the CDR3: TGTGCCAGCGGCGTAGGCGTTTCACAGGAAGCTTTCTTT.

The table lists this clonotype with a few counts. The chain has TRBV29-1 and TRBJ1-1; no reliable D call. With 6 bases removed from V and 11 bases from J, the gap between germline ends came to 16 bases. The CDR3 consists of 11 residues. Germline CDR1 SQVTM, CDR2 ANQGSEA. CDR3 protein: CSVARSRGAFF. For the CDR3, the DNA is TGCAGCGTCGCACGCTCCAGAGGGGCTTTCTTT.

With respect to this clonotype: Being one base from a much bigger clone, this may be a read error. The V gene is TRBV29-1, the J gene TRBJ2-3; D is perhaps TRBD2 (5 bases). The V and J ends lost 5 bases and 4 bases respectively, with 13 bases between them. The CDR3 totals 13 residues. CDR1 and CDR2 (germline): SQVTM, ANQGSEA. The CDR3 DNA is TGCAGCGTTTTGCGTGGTAGCGCAGATACGCAGTATTTT. It translates to CSVLRGSADTQYF.

The chain couples TRBV6-6 to TRBJ1-1; TRBD1 is a possible D gene (6 bases). This CDR3 spans 15 amino acids. V lost 8 bases, J lost 5 bases, and 21 bases lay in between. Germline CDR1 reads MNHNY; CDR2 reads SVGAGI (reference sequence). In DNA form, the CDR3 reads TGTGCCAGCTTTCAGGCCCGGGGGGCGCGGACTGAAGCTTTCTTT. Its protein product is CASFQARGARTEAFF.

The chain combines TRBV20-1 with TRBJ1-5; a weak D match, TRBD1 (5 bases). The CDR3 has 13 amino acids. Looked up from germline, CDR1 is DFQATT and CDR2 is SNEGSKA (reference sequence). V was pared by 3 bases and J by 4 bases, with 10 bases between. The CDR3 reads CSARAGTNQPQHF. The DNA of the CDR3 is TGCAGTGCTAGGGCTGGGACTAATCAGCCCCAGCATTTT.

This clonotype has at least ten counts. The chain combines TRBV29-1 with TRBJ2-1; TRBD2 is a possible D gene (6 bases). The CDR3 length is 14 residues. Germline values: CDR1 SQVTM, CDR2 ANQGSEA. V dropped 6 bases and J dropped 6 bases, with 18 bases sitting between them. The CDR3 sequence: CSVLAGTGRNEQFF. In nucleotides, the CDR3 is TGCAGCGTGCTGGCAGGGACTGGTCGCAATGAGCAGTTCTTC.

There are a few counts of this clonotype. The V and J genes are TRBV20-1 and TRBJ2-7, with 7 positions matching TRBD1. The CDR3 loop spans 13 amino acids. The ends lost 1 base at V and 2 bases at J; junction bases unmatched: 2. CDR1 is DFQATT and CDR2 is SNEGSKA in the germline V gene (reference sequence). The CDR3 nucleotides read TGCAGTGCTAGAGGGACAGGCCCCTACGAGCAGTACTTC. Residues: CSARGTGPYEQYF.

This chain joins TRBV7-9 and TRBJ2-1, with 7 bases identical to TRBD1. Trimming cost V 4 bases and J 4 bases; bases outside gene matches: 7. The CDR3 is 15 residues long. Germline CDR1 SEHNR, CDR2 FQNEAQ (reference sequence). The CDR3 DNA sequence: TGTGCCAGCAGCTACCCGACAGGGAGATACAATGAGCAGTTCTTC. This encodes CASSYPTGRYNEQFF.

This sequence joins TRBV28 and TRBJ2-5, with D unresolved. Germline CDR1 MDHEN, CDR2 SYDVKM. The CDR3 runs 18 residues. The ends were cut back, 1 base at V and 3 bases at J, with 21 bases in the middle. CDR3: CASSLFPPPGPKKETQYF. CDR3 DNA sequence: TGTGCCAGCAGTTTATTCCCCCCCCCGGGCCCGAAGAAAGAGACCCAGTACTTC.

The chain is built from TRBV2 and TRBJ1-2; D unresolved. The CDR3 totals 14 residues. V lost 3 bases and J 6 bases, leaving 14 bases between the germline ends. CDR1 is SNHLY and CDR2 is FYNNEI in the germline V gene. CDR3 loop: CASSDPLGSDGYTF. Here the CDR3 DNA reads TGTGCCAGCAGTGATCCCTTAGGCTCAGATGGCTACACCTTC.

This clonotype was observed a few times. An end of the junction differs from the germline gene, which may be a read error. V usage is TRBV10-3 and J usage is TRBJ1-1; tentative D call: TRBD1 (6 bases). Germline V CDR1 and CDR2: ENHRY, SYGVKD. This CDR3 contains 12 residues. CDR3 coding DNA: TGTGCCATCAGTGATCCACAGGGCCCCAAGGCCTTT. Protein product: CAISDPQGPKAF.

V gene TRBV12-3 or TRBV12-4 combines with J gene TRBJ2-7; D perhaps matches TRBD1 (5 bases). The CDR3 loop spans 15 amino acids. The V and J ends lost 6 bases and 1 base respectively, with 16 bases between them. The CDR3 loop is CASSPSSTGSYEQYF. CDR3 in DNA: TGTGCCAGCAGCCCTTCTTCCACAGGATCCTACGAGCAGTACTTC.